This T cell receptor beta chain was documented in a study of T cell responses to AZD1222 COVID-19 vaccine. Concerning this clone itself: Its matching antigen is unknown.

TCRdb's table, derived via immunoSEQ multiplex PCR, lists solely in-frame clones and lacks some. Of about 120,000 clones in the sample, roughly 90% are singletons; the top ten hold about 1.6%. V trimming: 5 bases; J trimming: 0 bases; junction bases outside the gene matches: 7. The CDR3 loop spans 16 amino acids. Per the germline V gene, CDR1 is SGHAT and CDR2 is FQNNGV. General observations from the study: Sampling that yielded the repertoires occurred only after the peak T cell response.

The chain uses TRBV11-2 and TRBJ2-1; TRBD1 matches at 7 bases. The sequenced sample was peripheral blood, obtained on day 0 of AZD1222 vaccination. This clonotype was sampled from an adult in good health. The CDR3: CASSQQGLYSYNEQFF. Here the CDR3 DNA reads TGTGCCAGCAGCCAACAGGGGCTATACTCCTACAATGAGCAGTTCTTC.